This is a list of T cell receptor beta chains from one sample in a study of siplizumab effects on memory and regulatory T cells. Libraries were prepared by immunoSEQ multiplex PCR; TCRdb keeps only in-frame clonotypes and omits some of them. This table holds about 100,000 clones, over 90% found once. Sequencing was done on a sample of non-Treg CD4+ T cells sorted from blood. The receptors originated from a human donor in good health. The CDR3 runs from the conserved cysteine through the conserved F or W. Each record gives: clone size, V gene, J gene, CDR3 protein. Clone size appears in some rows only: once, few, many, or a class for an expanded clone.

NA	TRBV9	TRBJ2-5	CASSGGIGTGQETQYF
NA	TRBV5-1	TRBJ2-4	CASSLGGSGIKNIQYF
NA	TRBV4-1	TRBJ1-4	CASSQPRTAEKLFF
NA	TRBV28	TRBJ2-7	CASSPGGRVPSGEQYF
NA	TRBV5-6	TRBJ2-1	CASTLVGYNEQFF
NA	TRBV27	TRBJ2-7	CASSLRLGTGGYEQYF
NA	TRBV4-1	TRBJ1-2	CASSQEGGRNHYGYTF
NA	TRBV5-1	TRBJ2-2	CASSLFIAGQETNTGELFF
NA	TRBV29-1	TRBJ2-7	CSVDGQGNYEQYF
NA	TRBV6-5	TRBJ2-7	CASSPLPLQYF
NA	TRBV6-5	TRBJ2-1	CASSSTLNEQFF
NA	TRBV6-1	TRBJ2-5	CASSLTGGAGTQYF
NA	TRBV19	TRBJ2-2	CASTPGTRAGELFF
NA	TRBV28	TRBJ1-5	CASSFQGSSNQPQHF
NA	TRBV2	TRBJ2-7	CASSDGRGRYEQYF
NA	TRBV6-5	TRBJ1-1	CASRSLGGTEAFF
once	TRBV11-3	TRBJ2-2	CASSAGQRNTGELFF
NA	TRBV27	TRBJ2-2	CAVRGGNTGELFF
NA	TRBV5-1	TRBJ1-2	CASNSKVPGQEGYTF
NA	TRBV18	TRBJ2-3	CASSPTSTDTQYF
NA	TRBV5-4	TRBJ2-7	CASSPPGQGTYEQYF
NA	TRBV25-1	TRBJ2-7	CASRPAGSNYEQYF
NA	TRBV5-1	TRBJ2-3	CASSLAHDSTDTQYF
NA	TRBV6-6	TRBJ2-5	CASSPDRMMWTQYF
NA	TRBV7-3	TRBJ2-1	CASSHGDSYNEQFF
NA	TRBV20-1	TRBJ2-7	CSARETYEQYF
NA	TRBV6-5	TRBJ2-1	CASSRHNEQFF
NA	TRBV19	TRBJ2-5	CASSIGVGAQVVQETQYF
NA	TRBV27	TRBJ2-1	CASTRDRDYNEQFF
NA	TRBV9	TRBJ1-3	CASSASGTDRRPDNRDF
NA	TRBV7-3	TRBJ2-7	CASSIGTSGSHEQYF
NA	TRBV28	NA	CASSLAGGYEQYF